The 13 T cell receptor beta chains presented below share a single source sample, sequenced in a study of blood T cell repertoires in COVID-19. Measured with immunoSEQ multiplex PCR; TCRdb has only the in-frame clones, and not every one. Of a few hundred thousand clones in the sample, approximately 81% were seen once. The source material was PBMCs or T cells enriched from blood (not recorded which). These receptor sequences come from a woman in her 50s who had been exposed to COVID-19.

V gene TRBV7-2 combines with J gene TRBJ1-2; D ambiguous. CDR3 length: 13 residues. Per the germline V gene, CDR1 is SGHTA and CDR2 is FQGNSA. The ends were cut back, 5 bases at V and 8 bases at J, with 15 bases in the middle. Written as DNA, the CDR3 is TGTGCCAGCAGCCGCAAGGAGGTCGGGGGCTACACCTTC. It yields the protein CASSRKEVGGYTF. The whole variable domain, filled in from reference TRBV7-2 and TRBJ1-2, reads GAGVSQSPSNKVTEKGKDVELRCDPISGHTALYWYRQSLGQGLEFLIYFQGNSAPDKSGLPSDRFSAERTGGSVSTLTIQRTQQEDSAVYLCASSRKEVGGYTFGSGTRLTVV.

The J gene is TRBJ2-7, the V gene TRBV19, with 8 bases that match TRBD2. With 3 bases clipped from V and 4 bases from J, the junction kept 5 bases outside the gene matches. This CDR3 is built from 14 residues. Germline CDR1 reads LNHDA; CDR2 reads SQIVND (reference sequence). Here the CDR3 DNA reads TGTGCCAGTAGTATTACGGGGGGGCCGTACGAGCAGTACTTC. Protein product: CASSITGGPYEQYF.

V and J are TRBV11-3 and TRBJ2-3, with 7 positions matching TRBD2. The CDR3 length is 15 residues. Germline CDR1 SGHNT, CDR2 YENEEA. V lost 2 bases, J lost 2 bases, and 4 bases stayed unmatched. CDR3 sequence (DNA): TGTGCCAGCAGCTTACGTGCGGGGGACACAGATACGCAGTATTTT. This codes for CASSLRAGDTDTQYF. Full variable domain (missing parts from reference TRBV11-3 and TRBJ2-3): EAGVVQSPRYKIIEKKQPVAFWCNPISGHNTLYWYLQNLGQGPELLIRYENEEAVDDSQLPKDRFSAERLKGVDSTLKIQPAELGDSAVYLCASSLRAGDTDTQYFGPGTRLTVL.

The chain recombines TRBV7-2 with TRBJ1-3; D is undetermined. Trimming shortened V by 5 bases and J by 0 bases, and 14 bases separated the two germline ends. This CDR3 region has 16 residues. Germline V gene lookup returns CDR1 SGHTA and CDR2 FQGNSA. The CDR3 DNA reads TGTGCCAGCAGCCCCAGAGGCGGCATCTCTGGAAACACCATATATTTT. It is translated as CASSPRGGISGNTIYF.

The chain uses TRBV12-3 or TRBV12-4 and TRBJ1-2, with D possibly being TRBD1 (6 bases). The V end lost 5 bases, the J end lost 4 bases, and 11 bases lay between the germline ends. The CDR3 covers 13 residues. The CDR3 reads CASSATGLYGYTF. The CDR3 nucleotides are TGTGCCAGCAGTGCGACAGGTCTCTATGGCTACACCTTC.

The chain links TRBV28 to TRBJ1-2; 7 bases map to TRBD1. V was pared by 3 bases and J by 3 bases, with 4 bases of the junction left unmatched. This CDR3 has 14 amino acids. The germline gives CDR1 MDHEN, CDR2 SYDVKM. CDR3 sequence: CASSFGQAYYGYTF. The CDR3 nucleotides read TGTGCCAGCAGTTTCGGACAGGCCTACTATGGCTACACCTTC.

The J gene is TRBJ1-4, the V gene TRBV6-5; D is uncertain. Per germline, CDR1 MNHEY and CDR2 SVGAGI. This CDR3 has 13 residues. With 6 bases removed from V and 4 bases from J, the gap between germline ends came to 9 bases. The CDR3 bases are TGTGCCAGCAGCGCGGGGAATAATGAAAAACTGTTTTTT. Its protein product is CASSAGNNEKLFF.

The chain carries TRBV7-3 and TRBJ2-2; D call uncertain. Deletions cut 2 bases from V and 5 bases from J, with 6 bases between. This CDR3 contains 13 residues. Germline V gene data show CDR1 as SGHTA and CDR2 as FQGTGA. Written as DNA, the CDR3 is TGTGCCAGCAGCTTATCTGCGACCGGGGAGCTGTTTTTT. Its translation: CASSLSATGELFF.

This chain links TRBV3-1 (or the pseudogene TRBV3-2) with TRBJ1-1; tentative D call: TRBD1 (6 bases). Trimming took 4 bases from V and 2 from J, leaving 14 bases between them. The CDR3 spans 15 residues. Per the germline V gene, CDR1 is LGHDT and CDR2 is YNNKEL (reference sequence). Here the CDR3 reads CASSLGDGGNTEAFF. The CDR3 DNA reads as TGTGCCAGCAGCCTCGGCGATGGGGGCAACACTGAAGCTTTCTTT.

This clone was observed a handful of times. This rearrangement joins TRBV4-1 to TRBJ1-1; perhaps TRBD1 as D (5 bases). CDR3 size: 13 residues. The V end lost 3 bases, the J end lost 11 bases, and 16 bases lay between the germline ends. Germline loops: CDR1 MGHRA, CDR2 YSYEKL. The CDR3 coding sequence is TGCGCCAGCAGCCACTTGGACAAACAACGGGCTTTCTTT. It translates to CASSHLDKQRAFF.

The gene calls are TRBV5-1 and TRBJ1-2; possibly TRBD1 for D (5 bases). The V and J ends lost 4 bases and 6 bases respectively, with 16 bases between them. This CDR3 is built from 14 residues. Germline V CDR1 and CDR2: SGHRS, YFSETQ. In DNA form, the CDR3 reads TGCGCCAGCAGCCCTACCCTCAGGGAGGATGGCTACACCTTC. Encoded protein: CASSPTLREDGYTF.

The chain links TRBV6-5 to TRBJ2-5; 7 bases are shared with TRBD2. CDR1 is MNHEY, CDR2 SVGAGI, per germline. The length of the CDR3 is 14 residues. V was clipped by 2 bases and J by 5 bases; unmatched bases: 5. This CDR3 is CASSYTGGGETQYF. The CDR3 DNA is TGTGCCAGCAGTTACACGGGGGGTGGGGAGACCCAGTACTTC.

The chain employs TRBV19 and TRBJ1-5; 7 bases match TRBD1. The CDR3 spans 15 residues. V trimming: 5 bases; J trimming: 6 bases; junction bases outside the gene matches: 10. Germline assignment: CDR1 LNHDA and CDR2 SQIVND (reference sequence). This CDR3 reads CASSGGQATGQPQHF. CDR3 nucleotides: TGTGCCAGTAGTGGTGGACAGGCTACGGGTCAGCCCCAGCATTTT. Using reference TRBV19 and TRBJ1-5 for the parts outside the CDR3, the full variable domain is DGGITQSPKYLFRKEGQNVTLSCEQNLNHDAMYWYRQDPGQGLRLIYYSQIVNDFQKGDIAEGYSVSREKKESFPLTVTSAQKNPTAFYLCASSGGQATGQPQHFGDGTRLSIL.